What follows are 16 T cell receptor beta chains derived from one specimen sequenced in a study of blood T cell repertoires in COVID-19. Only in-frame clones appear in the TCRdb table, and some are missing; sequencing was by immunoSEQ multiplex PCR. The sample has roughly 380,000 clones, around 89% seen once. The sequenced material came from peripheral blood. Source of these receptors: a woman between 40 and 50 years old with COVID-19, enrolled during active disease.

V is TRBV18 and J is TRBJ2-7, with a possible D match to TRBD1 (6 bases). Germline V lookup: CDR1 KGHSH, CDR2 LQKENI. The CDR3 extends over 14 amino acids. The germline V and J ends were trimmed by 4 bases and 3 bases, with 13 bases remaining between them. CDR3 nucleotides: TGTGCCAGCTCACGGGGGCTGAGGGACTACGAGCAGTACTTC. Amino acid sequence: CASSRGLRDYEQYF.

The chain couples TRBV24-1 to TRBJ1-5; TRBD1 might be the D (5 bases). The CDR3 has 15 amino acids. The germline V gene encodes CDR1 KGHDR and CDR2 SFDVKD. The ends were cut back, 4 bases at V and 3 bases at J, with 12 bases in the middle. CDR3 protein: CATSETRQFNQPQHF. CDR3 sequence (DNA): TGTGCCACCAGTGAAACCCGACAGTTCAATCAGCCCCAGCATTTT.

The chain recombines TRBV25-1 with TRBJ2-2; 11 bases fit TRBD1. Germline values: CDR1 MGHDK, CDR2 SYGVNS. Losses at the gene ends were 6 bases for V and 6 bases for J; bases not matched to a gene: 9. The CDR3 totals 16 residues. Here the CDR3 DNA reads TGTGCCAGCAGCGCTCCGGGACAGGGGGAATCCGGGGAGCTGTTTTTT. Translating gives CASSAPGQGESGELFF.

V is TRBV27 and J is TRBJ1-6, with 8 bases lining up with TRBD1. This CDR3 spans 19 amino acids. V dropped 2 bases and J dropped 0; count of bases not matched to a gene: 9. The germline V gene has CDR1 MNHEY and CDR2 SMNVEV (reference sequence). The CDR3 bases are TGTGCCAGCAGTTTACGCGCAGGGGGCATGGGCTCCTATAATTCACCCCTCCACTTT. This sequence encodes CASSLRAGGMGSYNSPLHF.

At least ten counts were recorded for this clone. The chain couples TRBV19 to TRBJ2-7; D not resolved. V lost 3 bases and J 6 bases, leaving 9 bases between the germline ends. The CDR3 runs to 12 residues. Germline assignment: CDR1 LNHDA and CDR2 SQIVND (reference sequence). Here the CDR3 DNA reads TGTGCCAGTAGTATGGGCATCGGCGAGCAGTACTTC. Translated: CASSMGIGEQYF.

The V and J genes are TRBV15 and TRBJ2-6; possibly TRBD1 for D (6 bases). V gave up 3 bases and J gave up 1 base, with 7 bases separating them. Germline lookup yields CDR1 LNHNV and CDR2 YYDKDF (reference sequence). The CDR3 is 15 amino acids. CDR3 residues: CATSSDRSGANVLTF. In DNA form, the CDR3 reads TGTGCCACCAGCAGTGACAGGTCTGGGGCCAACGTCCTGACTTTC.

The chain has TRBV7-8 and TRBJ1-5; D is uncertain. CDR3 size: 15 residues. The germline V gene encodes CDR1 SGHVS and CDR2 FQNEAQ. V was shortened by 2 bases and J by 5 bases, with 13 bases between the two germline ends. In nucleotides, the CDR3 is TGTGCCAGCAGCTTACGTAGGAGTGATTATCAGCCCCAGCATTTT. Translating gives CASSLRRSDYQPQHF.

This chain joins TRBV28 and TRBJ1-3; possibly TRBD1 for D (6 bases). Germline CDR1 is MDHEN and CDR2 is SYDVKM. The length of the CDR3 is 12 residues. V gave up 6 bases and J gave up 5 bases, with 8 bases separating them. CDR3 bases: TGTGCCAGCAGCGGACAGAGAAACACCATATATTTT. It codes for CASSGQRNTIYF.

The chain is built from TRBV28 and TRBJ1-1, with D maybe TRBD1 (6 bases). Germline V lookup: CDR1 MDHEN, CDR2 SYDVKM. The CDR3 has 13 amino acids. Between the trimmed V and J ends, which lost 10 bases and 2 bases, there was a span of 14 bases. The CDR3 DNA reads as TGTGCCACCCACCGGGACATCAACACTGAAGCTTTCTTT. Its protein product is CATHRDINTEAFF.

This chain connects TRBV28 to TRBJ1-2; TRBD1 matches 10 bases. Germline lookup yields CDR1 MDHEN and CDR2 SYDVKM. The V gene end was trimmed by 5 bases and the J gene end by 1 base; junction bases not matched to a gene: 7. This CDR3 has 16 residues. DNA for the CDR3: TGTGCCAGCAGTCCGGGACAGGGGCAATATAACTATGGCTACACCTTC. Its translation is CASSPGQGQYNYGYTF.

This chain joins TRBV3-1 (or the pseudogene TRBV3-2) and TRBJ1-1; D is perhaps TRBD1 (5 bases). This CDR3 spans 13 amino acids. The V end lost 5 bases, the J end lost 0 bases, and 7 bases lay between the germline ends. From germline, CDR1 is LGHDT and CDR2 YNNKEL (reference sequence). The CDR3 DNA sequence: TGTGCCAGCAGCAAACAGGTGAACACTGAAGCTTTCTTT. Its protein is CASSKQVNTEAFF.

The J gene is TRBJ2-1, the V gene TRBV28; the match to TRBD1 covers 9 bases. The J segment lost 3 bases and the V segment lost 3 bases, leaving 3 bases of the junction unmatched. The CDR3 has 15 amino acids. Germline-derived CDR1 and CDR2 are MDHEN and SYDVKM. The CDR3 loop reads CASSLWDRVYNEQFF. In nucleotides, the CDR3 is TGTGCCAGCAGTTTGTGGGACAGGGTCTACAATGAGCAGTTCTTC. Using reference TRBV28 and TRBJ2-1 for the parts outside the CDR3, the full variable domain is DVKVTQSSRYLVKRTGEKVFLECVQDMDHENMFWYRQDPGLGLRLIYFSYDVKMKEKGDIPEGYSVSREKKERFSLILESASTNQTSMYLCASSLWDRVYNEQFFGPGTRLTVL.

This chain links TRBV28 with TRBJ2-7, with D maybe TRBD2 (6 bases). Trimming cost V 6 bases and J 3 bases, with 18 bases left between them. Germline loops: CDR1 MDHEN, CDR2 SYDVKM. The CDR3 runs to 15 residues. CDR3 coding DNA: TGTGCCAGCAGGCTACCGGGACTCTCGTTCTACGAGCAGTACTTC. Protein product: CASRLPGLSFYEQYF.

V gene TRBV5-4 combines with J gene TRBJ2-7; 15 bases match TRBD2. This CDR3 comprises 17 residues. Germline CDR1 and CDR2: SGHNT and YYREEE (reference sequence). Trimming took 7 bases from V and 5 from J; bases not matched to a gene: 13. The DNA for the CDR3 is TGTGCCAGCCAGTCCGGGACTAGCGGGAGGAATAGCGACGAGCAGTACTTC. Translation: CASQSGTSGRNSDEQYF.

CDR3 amino acids: CATSDLQEKQYF. The CDR3 DNA reads TGTGCCACCAGTGACTTACAGGAGAAGCAGTACTTC. The chain carries TRBV24-1 and TRBJ2-7; maybe TRBD1 (5 bases). The CDR3 loop spans 12 amino acids. CDR1 is KGHDR and CDR2 is SFDVKD in the germline V gene. Trimming cost V 4 bases and J 8 bases, with 11 bases left between them.

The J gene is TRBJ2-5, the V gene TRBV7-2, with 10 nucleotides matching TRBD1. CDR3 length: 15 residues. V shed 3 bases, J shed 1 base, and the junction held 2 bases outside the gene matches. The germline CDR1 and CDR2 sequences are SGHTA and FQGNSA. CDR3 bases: TGTGCCAGCAGCTTGGGACAGGGGTTCCAAGAGACCCAGTACTTC. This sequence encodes CASSLGQGFQETQYF.